The present TCR beta chain was sequenced within a study of blood T cells in healthy people across ages. The authors drew about 9.9 milliliters of peripheral blood from each donor. Germline V CDR1 and CDR2: MGHRA, YSYEKL. V lost 1 base, J lost 3 bases, and 10 bases lay in between. The CDR3 is made up of 14 amino acids. It was with a sample-barcoded 5' primer and a J-beta primer mix that a second PCR of roughly 7 to 11 cycles was run. TCRdb itself ran the 5' RACE reads through MiXCR, one entry per CDR3 protein. The sample shows 600,000 or so distinct CDR3 sequences, 25% to 35% of them seen only once. At least ten counts were recorded for this clonotype.

Input material: blood. This chain uses TRBV4-1 with TRBJ2-7, with D possibly TRBD1 on 6 matching bases. The TCR comes from a woman older than 75 in good health. This CDR3 reads CASSQAEGVYEQYF. CDR3 bases: TGCGCCAGCAGCCAAGCCGAGGGGGTCTACGAGCAGTACTTC.